This TCR beta chain was retrieved from a study of monozygotic twins with inflammatory bowel disease. General observations from the study: Healthy twins shared more clonotypes with others than IBD patients, most markedly active ones.

Without any T cell sorting, total RNA was isolated from whole blood. On this clonotype: Its target is not known.

UMIs bearing a 6-nucleotide sample barcode were added through template switching. The authors ran two nested PCRs of roughly 16 and 10 cycles on TCRalpha and TCRbeta cDNA. No DNA is given; TCRdb re-called the 5' RACE reads and lists each CDR3 protein once. In total, the table holds about 420,000 distinct CDR3 sequences. The CDR3 covers 15 residues. Per the germline V gene, CDR1 is SGHNT and CDR2 is YYREEE (reference sequence). The chain has TRBV5-4 and TRBJ2-3; TCRdb names TRBD1, which stays unverified in the absence of DNA. The TCR sequence derives from a human donor with ulcerative colitis or Crohn's disease, or a healthy co-twin of an affected twin (not recorded which). The sequencing input was blood. The CDR3 loop reads CASSPGGLSTDTQYF. Drawing the rest from reference TRBV5-4 and TRBJ2-3, the complete variable domain is ETGVTQSPTHLIKTRGQQVTLRCSSQSGHNTVSWYQQALGQGPQFIFQYYREEENGRGNFPPRFSGLQFPNYSSELNVNALELDDSALYLCASSPGGLSTDTQYFGPGTRLTVL.